This is a list of T cell receptor beta chains from one sample in a study of radiotherapy plus CTLA-4 blockade in lung cancer. The method was immunoSEQ multiplex PCR; TCRdb's version includes in-frame clones alone and lacks a portion of them. This sample has approximately 110,000 clones, with around 84% found just once. The material was peripheral blood, obtained from a patient treated with radiotherapy plus ipilimumab. These receptors originate from a human donor with non-small cell lung cancer that progressed on radiotherapy plus ipilimumab. Some clones in this sample may be carry-over from other donors' samples. Both conserved end residues are part of each CDR3.

J: TRBJ2-3; V: TRBV5-1; CDR3: CASSLDRGGGTDTQYF
J: TRBJ2-1; V: TRBV5-4; CDR3: CASSFRLASNEQFF
J: TRBJ2-1; V: TRBV11-2; CDR3: CASSTGTNSYNEQFF
J: TRBJ2-5; V: TRBV5-1; CDR3: CASKVGLAGQETQYF
J: TRBJ2-1; V: TRBV16; CDR3: CASSQLRHNEQFF
J: TRBJ1-2; V: TRBV2; CDR3: CASRGDSPNYGYTF
J: TRBJ1-5; V: TRBV12-2; CDR3: CASRWTVHSNQPQHF
J: TRBJ2-1; V: TRBV5-1; CDR3: CASSFGGSSYNEQFF
J: TRBJ2-1; V: TRBV25-1; CDR3: CASSAYIGPWQWVRGCVF
J: TRBJ1-1; V: TRBV5-8; CDR3: CASSQRDRGWTEAFF
J: TRBJ1-5; V: TRBV6-5; CDR3: CASARGPQHF
J: TRBJ2-7; V: TRBV5-1; CDR3: CASSLGGSSYEQYF
J: TRBJ2-5; V: TRBV7-3; CDR3: CASSLKGPGQETQYF
J: TRBJ2-1; V: TRBV28; CDR3: CASSFPLGGGSSESSYNEQFF
J: TRBJ1-1; V: TRBV6-5; CDR3: CASSYHRGRAEAFF
J: TRBJ2-2; V: TRBV28; CDR3: CASSLYRGANTGELFF
J: TRBJ1-6; V: TRBV27; CDR3: CASSDRSLSPLHF